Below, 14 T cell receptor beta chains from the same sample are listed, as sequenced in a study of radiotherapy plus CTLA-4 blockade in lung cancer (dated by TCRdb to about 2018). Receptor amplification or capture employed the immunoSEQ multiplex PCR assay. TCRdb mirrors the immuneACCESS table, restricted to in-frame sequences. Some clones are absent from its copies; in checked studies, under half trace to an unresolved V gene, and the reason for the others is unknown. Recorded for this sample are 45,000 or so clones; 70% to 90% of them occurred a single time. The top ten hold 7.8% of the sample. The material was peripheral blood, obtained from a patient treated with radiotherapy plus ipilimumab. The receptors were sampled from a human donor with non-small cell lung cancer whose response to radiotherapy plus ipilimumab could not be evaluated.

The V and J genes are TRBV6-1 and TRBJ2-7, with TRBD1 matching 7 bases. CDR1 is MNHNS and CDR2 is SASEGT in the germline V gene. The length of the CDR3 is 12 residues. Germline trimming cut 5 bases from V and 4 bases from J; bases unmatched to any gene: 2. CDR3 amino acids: CASSLQGYEQYF. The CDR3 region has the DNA TGTGCCAGCAGTTTACAGGGGTACGAGCAGTACTTC.

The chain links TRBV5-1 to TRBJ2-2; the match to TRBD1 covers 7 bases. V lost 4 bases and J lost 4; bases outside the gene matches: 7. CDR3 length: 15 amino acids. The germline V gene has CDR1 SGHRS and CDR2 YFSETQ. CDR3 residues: CASSIGTAGTGELFF. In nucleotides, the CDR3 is TGCGCCAGCAGCATAGGGACAGCAGGCACCGGGGAGCTGTTTTTT.

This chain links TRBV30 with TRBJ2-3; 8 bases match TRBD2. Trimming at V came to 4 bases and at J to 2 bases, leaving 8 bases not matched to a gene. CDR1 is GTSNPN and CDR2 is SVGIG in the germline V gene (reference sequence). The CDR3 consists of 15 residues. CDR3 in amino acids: CAWTWTSRATDTQYF. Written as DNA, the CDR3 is TGTGCCTGGACCTGGACTAGCCGTGCCACAGATACGCAGTATTTT.

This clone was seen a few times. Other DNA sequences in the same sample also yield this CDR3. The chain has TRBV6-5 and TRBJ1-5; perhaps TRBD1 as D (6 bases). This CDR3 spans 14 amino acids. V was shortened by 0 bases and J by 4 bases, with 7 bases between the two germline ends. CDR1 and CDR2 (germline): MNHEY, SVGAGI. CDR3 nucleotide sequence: TGTGCCAGCAGTTACTCGAGGGGGAATCAGCCCCAGCATTTT. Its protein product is CASSYSRGNQPQHF.

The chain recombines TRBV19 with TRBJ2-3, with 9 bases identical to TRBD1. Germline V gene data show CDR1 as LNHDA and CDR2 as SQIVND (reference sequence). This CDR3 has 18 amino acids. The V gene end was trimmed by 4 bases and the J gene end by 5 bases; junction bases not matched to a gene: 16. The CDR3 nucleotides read TGTGCCAGTAGTACGATTCATTCCGGGACAGGGAGAGTAGATACGCAGTATTTT. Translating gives CASSTIHSGTGRVDTQYF.

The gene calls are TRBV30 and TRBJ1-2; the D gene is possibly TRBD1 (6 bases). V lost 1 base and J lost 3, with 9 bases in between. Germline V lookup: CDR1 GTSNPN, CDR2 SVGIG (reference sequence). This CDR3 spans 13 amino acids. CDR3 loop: CAWSGGGDYGYTF. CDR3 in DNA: TGTGCCTGGAGTGGAGGGGGGGACTATGGCTACACCTTC.

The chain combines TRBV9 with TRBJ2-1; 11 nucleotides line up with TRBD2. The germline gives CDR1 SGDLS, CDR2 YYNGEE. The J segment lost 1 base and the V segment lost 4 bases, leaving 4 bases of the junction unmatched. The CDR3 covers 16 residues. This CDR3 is CASSFSGGASYNEQFF. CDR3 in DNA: TGTGCCAGCAGCTTTAGCGGGGGGGCTTCCTACAATGAGCAGTTCTTC. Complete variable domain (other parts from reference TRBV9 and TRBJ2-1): DSGVTQTPKHLITATGQRVTLRCSPRSGDLSVYWYQQSLDQGLQFLIQYYNGEERAKGNILERFSAQQFPDLHSELNLSSLELGDSALYFCASSFSGGASYNEQFFGPGTRLTVL.

The CDR3 reads CASSPRDSVYSGNTIYF. The CDR3 DNA reads as TGTGCCAGTAGTCCCCGGGACAGCGTTTACTCTGGAAACACCATATATTTT. The chain combines TRBV19 with TRBJ1-3, with TRBD1 matching over 7 bases. Germline CDR1 LNHDA, CDR2 SQIVND (reference sequence). The CDR3 is 17 amino acids. Germline trimming cut 5 bases from V and 0 bases from J; bases unmatched to any gene: 10. Full variable domain (remainder filled in from reference TRBV19 and TRBJ1-3): DGGITQSPKYLFRKEGQNVTLSCEQNLNHDAMYWYRQDPGQGLRLIYYSQIVNDFQKGDIAEGYSVSREKKESFPLTVTSAQKNPTAFYLCASSPRDSVYSGNTIYFGEGSWLTVV.

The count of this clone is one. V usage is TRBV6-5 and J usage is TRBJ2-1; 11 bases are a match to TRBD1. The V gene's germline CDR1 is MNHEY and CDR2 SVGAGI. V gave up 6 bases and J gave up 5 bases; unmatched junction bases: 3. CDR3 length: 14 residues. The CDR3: CASSRDRGNNEQFF. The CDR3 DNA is TGTGCCAGCAGCCGGGACAGGGGGAACAATGAGCAGTTCTTC.

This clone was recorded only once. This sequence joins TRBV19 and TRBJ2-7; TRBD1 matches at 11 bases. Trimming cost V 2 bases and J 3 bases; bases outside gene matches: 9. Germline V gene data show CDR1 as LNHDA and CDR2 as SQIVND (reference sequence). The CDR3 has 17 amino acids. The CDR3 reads CASSIRTGGVTVYEQYF. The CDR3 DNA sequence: TGTGCCAGTAGTATAAGGACAGGGGGCGTTACGGTCTACGAGCAGTACTTC.

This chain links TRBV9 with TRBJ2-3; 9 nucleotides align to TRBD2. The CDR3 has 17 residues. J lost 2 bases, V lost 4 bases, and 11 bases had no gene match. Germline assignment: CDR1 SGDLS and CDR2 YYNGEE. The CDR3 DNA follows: TGTGCCAGCAGCCCCCGGGGTAGCGGGGGAGCCACAGATACGCAGTATTTT. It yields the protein CASSPRGSGGATDTQYF. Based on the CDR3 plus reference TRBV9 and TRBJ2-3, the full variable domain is DSGVTQTPKHLITATGQRVTLRCSPRSGDLSVYWYQQSLDQGLQFLIQYYNGEERAKGNILERFSAQQFPDLHSELNLSSLELGDSALYFCASSPRGSGGATDTQYFGPGTRLTVL.

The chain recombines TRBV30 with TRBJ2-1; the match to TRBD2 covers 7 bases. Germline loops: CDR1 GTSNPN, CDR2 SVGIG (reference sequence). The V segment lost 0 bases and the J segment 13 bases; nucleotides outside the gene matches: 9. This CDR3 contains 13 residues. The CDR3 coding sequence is TGTGCCTGGAGTGTGGGAGGGAGGGCCCGTCAGTTCTTC. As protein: CAWSVGGRARQFF. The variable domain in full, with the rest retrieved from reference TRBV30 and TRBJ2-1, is SQTIHQWPATLVQPVGSPLSLECTVEGTSNPNLYWYRQAAGRGLQLLFYSVGIGQISSEVPQNLSASRPQDRQFILSSKKLLLSDSGFYLCAWSVGGRARQFFGPGTRLTVL.

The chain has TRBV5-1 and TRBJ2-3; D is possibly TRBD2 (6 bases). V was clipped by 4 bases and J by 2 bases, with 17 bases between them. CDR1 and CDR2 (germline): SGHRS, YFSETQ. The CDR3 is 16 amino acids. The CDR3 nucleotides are TGCGCCAGCAGCCGAGTCGCGGGACCCCACACAGATACGCAGTATTTT. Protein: CASSRVAGPHTDTQYF.

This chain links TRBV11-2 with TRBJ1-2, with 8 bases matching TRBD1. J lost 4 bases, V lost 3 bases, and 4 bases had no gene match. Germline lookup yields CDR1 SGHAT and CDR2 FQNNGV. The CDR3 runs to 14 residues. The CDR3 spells CASSLGQEGYGYTF. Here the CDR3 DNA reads TGTGCCAGCAGCTTGGGACAGGAAGGCTATGGCTACACCTTC.